The 31 T cell receptor beta chains presented below share a single source sample, sequenced in a study of blood T cell repertoires in COVID-19. Here immunoSEQ multiplex PCR was the method, and the copy in TCRdb shows in-frame clones only, minus some. The table records about 98,000 clones, around 81% of them present only once. Material: peripheral blood. These receptors all come from a man aged 55 to 70 with acute or convalescent COVID-19.

This clone was counted a single time. V gene TRBV6-1 combines with J gene TRBJ1-2; possibly TRBD1 for D (5 bases). V was shortened by 2 bases and J by 5 bases, with 9 bases between the two germline ends. This CDR3 has 13 residues. Germline V gene data show CDR1 as MNHNS and CDR2 as SASEGT. CDR3 DNA: TGTGCCAGCAGTGAATCCGCAGGGTATGGCTACACCTTC. This sequence encodes CASSESAGYGYTF.

CDR3: CASSYGGLRETQYF. The DNA of the CDR3 is TGTGCCAGCAGTTACGGCGGCCTGAGGGAGACCCAGTACTTC. The gene calls are TRBV6-5 and TRBJ2-5; D not certain. Germline CDR1 reads MNHEY; CDR2 reads SVGAGI. The CDR3 runs 14 residues. The V end was cut by 2 bases, the J end by 5 bases, with 12 bases between.

This clone showed up just a few times. The chain employs TRBV2 and TRBJ1-1; 8 nucleotides align to TRBD1. CDR3 length equals 14 residues. Germline V lookup: CDR1 SNHLY, CDR2 FYNNEI. The junction had 7 bases not matched to a gene; V was cut back by 7 bases and J by 3 bases. DNA of the CDR3: TGTGCCAGCAACATGGAGACAGGGGACACTGAAGCTTTCTTT. This gives the protein CASNMETGDTEAFF.

The gene calls are TRBV4-1 and TRBJ1-2, with D possibly TRBD1 on 6 matching bases. The CDR3 extends over 15 amino acids. Per the germline V gene, CDR1 is MGHRA and CDR2 is YSYEKL. Trimming pared 0 bases from V and 5 bases from J, leaving 13 bases between. This CDR3 reads CASSQESGDDYGYTF. The CDR3 DNA sequence: TGCGCCAGCAGCCAAGAATCAGGGGATGATTATGGCTACACCTTC.

The chain uses TRBV11-3 and TRBJ1-1; possibly TRBD1 for D (5 bases). Trimming stripped 4 bases from V and 1 base from J, with 13 bases between. The CDR3 extends over 15 amino acids. Germline values: CDR1 SGHNT, CDR2 YENEEA. The DNA of the CDR3 is TGTGCCAGCAGCTCCCGGGCGGGGGGGAACACTGAAGCTTTCTTT. Its translation is CASSSRAGGNTEAFF.

V is TRBV27 and J is TRBJ2-1; D is ambiguous. The V gene lost 9 bases and the J gene lost 4 bases, with 16 bases spanning the gap. The CDR3 is made up of 14 amino acids. Germline loops: CDR1 MNHEY, CDR2 SMNVEV (reference sequence). The chain's CDR3 is CASSMGQGYNEQFF. CDR3 nucleotides: TGTGCCAGTTCTATGGGCCAAGGTTACAATGAGCAGTTCTTC.

The count of this clone is one. Other DNA sequences in this sample translate to the same CDR3. CDR3 in DNA: TGTGCCAGTAGTATTGGAGGGCGAAACACTGAAGCTTTCTTT. This translates into CASSIGGRNTEAFF. The genes are TRBV19 and TRBJ1-1; the D is unclear. This CDR3 contains 14 residues. Trimming took 3 bases from V and 2 from J, leaving 10 bases between them. The germline gives CDR1 LNHDA, CDR2 SQIVND (reference sequence).

The table lists this clone with a count of one. The chain links TRBV15 to TRBJ1-2; 7 nucleotides line up with TRBD1. Looked up from germline, CDR1 is LNHNV and CDR2 is YYDKDF (reference sequence). The CDR3 length is 15 residues. Trimming at V came to 2 bases and at J to 7 bases, leaving 10 bases not matched to a gene. In DNA form, the CDR3 reads TGTGCCACCAGCAGACGACAGGGTAAGGTTGGTGGCTACACCTTC. It specifies CATSRRQGKVGGYTF.

DNA for the CDR3: TGCGCCAGCAGTGAGCACCCAGGGTCTGGGGCCAACGTCCTGACTTTC. Translated: CASSEHPGSGANVLTF. This chain joins TRBV10-2 and TRBJ2-6; tentatively, D is TRBD1 (5 bases). This CDR3 is built from 16 residues. V was cut by 2 bases and J by 1 base, with 9 bases left in between. In germline, CDR1 is WSHSY, CDR2 SAAADI.

The rearrangement links TRBV3-1 (or the pseudogene TRBV3-2) to TRBJ1-1; 9 nucleotides match TRBD1. Germline CDR1 LGHDT, CDR2 YNNKEL (reference sequence). The CDR3 totals 16 residues. Trimming at V came to 4 bases and at J to 2 bases, leaving 8 bases not matched to a gene. The CDR3 bases are TGTGCCAGCAGCCGAGGGACAGGGTGGGGAAACACTGAAGCTTTCTTT. Translating it yields CASSRGTGWGNTEAFF.

The chain recombines TRBV18 with TRBJ1-1, with 7 bases that match TRBD1. The germline V gene encodes CDR1 KGHSH and CDR2 LQKENI. Trimming cost V 6 bases and J 1 base; bases outside gene matches: 5. The CDR3 loop spans 14 amino acids. CDR3 residues: CASSDTGANTEAFF. CDR3 DNA: TGTGCCAGCTCCGATACAGGGGCGAACACTGAAGCTTTCTTT.

This chain uses TRBV11-2 with TRBJ2-5; 8 bases line up with TRBD1. The V segment lost 3 bases and the J segment 1 base; nucleotides outside the gene matches: 7. The CDR3 covers 16 residues. Germline CDR1 is SGHAT and CDR2 is FQNNGV. The CDR3 loop is CASSLGRGRLQETQYF. The CDR3 DNA reads as TGTGCCAGCAGCTTGGGCAGGGGGCGACTCCAAGAGACCCAGTACTTC.

J is TRBJ1-1 and V is TRBV19, with D hard to call. CDR1 and CDR2 (germline): LNHDA, SQIVND (reference sequence). The CDR3 is 14 residues long. The V gene lost 4 bases and the J gene lost 1 base, with 10 bases spanning the gap. The CDR3 here is CASSSLTGNTEAFF. The CDR3 region has the DNA TGTGCCAGTAGTAGCCTGACGGGGAACACTGAAGCTTTCTTT. The full variable domain, in which reference TRBV19 and TRBJ1-1 provide the parts outside the CDR3, is DGGITQSPKYLFRKEGQNVTLSCEQNLNHDAMYWYRQDPGQGLRLIYYSQIVNDFQKGDIAEGYSVSREKKESFPLTVTSAQKNPTAFYLCASSSLTGNTEAFFGQGTRLTVV.

This clone was recorded a few times. The J gene is TRBJ2-3, the V gene TRBV9; possibly TRBD2 for D (5 bases). Germline V lookup: CDR1 SGDLS, CDR2 YYNGEE. Trimming removed 0 bases from V and 2 bases from J, with 13 bases in between. The CDR3 has 16 residues. The CDR3 DNA reads TGTGCCAGCAGCGTAGATCCTAGCCGGTACACAGATACGCAGTATTTT. Amino acid sequence: CASSVDPSRYTDTQYF. The variable domain in full, completed from reference TRBV9 and TRBJ2-3, reads DSGVTQTPKHLITATGQRVTLRCSPRSGDLSVYWYQQSLDQGLQFLIQYYNGEERAKGNILERFSAQQFPDLHSELNLSSLELGDSALYFCASSVDPSRYTDTQYFGPGTRLTVL.

A few counts support this clone. This sequence joins TRBV5-6 and TRBJ2-7; weak D call: TRBD2 (7 bases). The germline V gene has CDR1 SGHDT and CDR2 YYEEEE. This CDR3 spans 15 amino acids. V lost 2 bases and J lost 2, with 14 bases in between. DNA of the CDR3: TGTGCCAGCAGCTTCCCTGGGGAGGGGGCCTACGAGCAGTACGTC. Translated: CASSFPGEGAYEQYV.

The V and J genes are TRBV27 and TRBJ1-6; 7 bases are shared with TRBD1. Germline lookup yields CDR1 MNHEY and CDR2 SMNVEV (reference sequence). The V segment lost 6 bases and the J segment 7 bases; nucleotides outside the gene matches: 3. This CDR3 comprises 13 residues. The CDR3 sequence: CASRRGRNSPLHF. DNA of the CDR3: TGTGCCAGCAGGAGGGGGCGGAATTCACCCCTCCACTTT.

The CDR3 sequence is CASSHGNPDTQYF. CDR3 DNA: TGTGCCAGCAGCCACGGGAACCCAGATACGCAGTATTTT. The chain carries TRBV14 and TRBJ2-3, with TRBD2 as a possible D gene (5 bases). Trimming pared 3 bases from V and 4 bases from J, leaving 8 bases between. Germline CDR1 SGHDN, CDR2 FVKESK. The CDR3 spans 13 residues.

The chain is built from TRBV2 and TRBJ1-4; D is unclear. The CDR3 covers 17 residues. From germline, CDR1 is SNHLY and CDR2 FYNNEI. V gave up 3 bases and J gave up 8 bases, with 22 bases separating them. The CDR3 loop reads CASSDMGAGILFEKLFF. CDR3 in DNA: TGTGCCAGCAGTGATATGGGAGCCGGGATCTTGTTCGAAAAACTGTTTTTT.

The V call is TRBV27, the J call TRBJ1-3; tentative D call: TRBD1 (5 bases). This CDR3 is built from 14 residues. The germline V and J ends were trimmed by 6 bases and 3 bases, with 12 bases remaining between them. CDR1 and CDR2 from the germline V gene are MNHEY and SMNVEV (reference sequence). In DNA form, the CDR3 reads TGTGCCAGCAGCCGGAGGGGAAGTGGAAACACCATATATTTT. Encoded protein: CASSRRGSGNTIYF.

The genes are TRBV5-4 and TRBJ2-1, with D tentatively TRBD2 (6 bases). V was shortened by 4 bases and J by 4 bases, with 15 bases between the two germline ends. The CDR3 has 15 residues. Germline CDR1 SGHNT, CDR2 YYREEE (reference sequence). Written as DNA, the CDR3 is TGTGCCAGCAGCCACCTAGCGCCATTGTACAATGAGCAGTTCTTC. It specifies CASSHLAPLYNEQFF. The full variable domain, with the rest looked up from reference TRBV5-4 and TRBJ2-1, is ETGVTQSPTHLIKTRGQQVTLRCSSQSGHNTVSWYQQALGQGPQFIFQYYREEENGRGNFPPRFSGLQFPNYSSELNVNALELDDSALYLCASSHLAPLYNEQFFGPGTRLTVL.

This clone was seen a few times. J is TRBJ2-2 and V is TRBV6-4; the match to TRBD1 covers 10 bases. The J segment lost 3 bases and the V segment lost 7 bases, leaving 2 bases of the junction unmatched. Germline lookup yields CDR1 MRHNA and CDR2 SNTAGT. The CDR3 spans 14 residues. The CDR3 DNA sequence: TGTGCCAGCACCGGACAGGGGGACACCGGGGAGCTGTTTTTT. Amino acids: CASTGQGDTGELFF.

This clone turned up a few times. This chain links TRBV11-1 with TRBJ2-5; tentative D call: TRBD2 (6 bases). Germline assignment: CDR1 SGHAT and CDR2 FQDESV (reference sequence). The CDR3 runs 14 residues. With 1 base removed from V and 0 bases from J, the gap between germline ends came to 6 bases. The CDR3 DNA reads TGTGCCAGCAGCTTAGGACTAGACCAAGAGACCCAGTACTTC. This gives the protein CASSLGLDQETQYF.

The chain is built from TRBV5-1 and TRBJ1-4, with 7 nucleotides matching TRBD1. The CDR3 consists of 14 residues. Germline V CDR1 and CDR2: SGHRS, YFSETQ. V was clipped by 0 bases and J by 6 bases; unmatched bases: 2. CDR3 nucleotide sequence: TGCGCCAGCAGCTTGGCAGGGACAGATGAAAAACTGTTTTTT. Its protein product is CASSLAGTDEKLFF. Drawing the rest from reference TRBV5-1 and TRBJ1-4, the complete variable domain is KAGVTQTPRYLIKTRGQQVTLSCSPISGHRSVSWYQQTPGQGLQFLFEYFSETQRNKGNFPGRFSGRQFSNSRSEMNVSTLELGDSALYLCASSLAGTDEKLFFGSGTQLSVL.

The chain has TRBV7-8 and TRBJ2-1; 12 bases map to TRBD2. V lost 3 bases to trimming and J lost 8 bases; unmatched junction nucleotides: 8. Germline CDR1 is SGHVS and CDR2 is FQNEAQ. The CDR3 is 16 amino acids. In DNA, the CDR3 is TGTGCCAGCAGCTTCGCGACTAGCGGGAGTAGCGATGAGCAGTTCTTC. Translating gives CASSFATSGSSDEQFF.

The chain carries TRBV6-5 and TRBJ2-5, with TRBD1 matching over 9 bases. Trimming at V came to 9 bases and at J to 5 bases, leaving 4 bases not matched to a gene. CDR1 MNHEY and CDR2 SVGAGI come from the germline V gene. CDR3 length: 12 residues. CDR3 sequence (DNA): TGTGCCAGTGGGACAGGGAGGGAGACCCAGTACTTC. Translating it yields CASGTGRETQYF.

The rearrangement uses TRBV11-2 and TRBJ2-2; D is ambiguous. Per germline, CDR1 SGHAT and CDR2 FQNNGV. V was pared by 1 base and J by 0 bases, with 9 bases between. This CDR3 contains 16 residues. CDR3 sequence (DNA): TGTGCCAGCAGCTTAGTAGCAGCAACGAACACCGGGGAGCTGTTTTTT. Its protein is CASSLVAATNTGELFF.

V usage is TRBV5-4 and J usage is TRBJ2-5; D might be TRBD2 (6 bases). Between the trimmed V and J ends, which lost 0 bases and 9 bases, there was a span of 6 bases. This CDR3 has 11 residues. Germline V CDR1 and CDR2: SGHNT, YYREEE (reference sequence). CDR3 sequence (DNA): TGTGCCAGCAGCTTGGGGGGGGCCCAGTACTTC. Translation gives CASSLGGAQYF.

This chain joins TRBV11-2 and TRBJ1-3, with TRBD1 identical over 10 bases. Losses at the gene ends were 5 bases for V and 3 bases for J; bases not matched to a gene: 7. Per the germline V gene, CDR1 is SGHAT and CDR2 is FQNNGV. The CDR3 runs to 16 residues. The CDR3 loop is CASSISTGGVGNTIYF. CDR3 sequence (DNA): TGTGCCAGCAGCATCTCGACAGGGGGCGTTGGAAACACCATATATTTT.

This sequence joins TRBV11-3 and TRBJ2-7; tentatively, D is TRBD2 (5 bases). V was pared by 0 bases and J by 3 bases, with 9 bases between. CDR3 length: 14 residues. Germline V CDR1 and CDR2: SGHNT, YENEEA. CDR3 amino acids: CASSLDLGSYEQYF. CDR3 bases: TGTGCCAGCAGCTTAGATTTGGGGAGCTACGAGCAGTACTTC.

The rearrangement joins TRBV6-5 to TRBJ2-7; TRBD1 matches 8 bases. V was pared by 2 bases and J by 4 bases, with 4 bases of the junction left unmatched. This CDR3 spans 14 amino acids. CDR1 is MNHEY, CDR2 SVGAGI, per germline. The CDR3 DNA sequence: TGTGCCAGCAGTTACGACAGGGGTTTTTACGAGCAGTACTTC. It yields the protein CASSYDRGFYEQYF.

This sequence joins TRBV25-1 and TRBJ1-2, with D possibly matching TRBD1 (6 bases). V was pared by 3 bases and J by 5 bases, with 10 bases between. Germline CDR1 and CDR2: MGHDK and SYGVNS. The length of the CDR3 is 13 residues. The CDR3 coding sequence is TGTGCCAGCAGTGACAGGACAGCATATGGCTACACCTTC. This translates into CASSDRTAYGYTF.